This T cell receptor (beta chain) was sequenced for a study of blood T cell repertoires in COVID-19. The CDR3 runs 14 residues. Trimming shortened V by 0 bases and J by 13 bases, and 13 bases separated the two germline ends. Germline assignment: CDR1 SNHLY and CDR2 FYNNEI. Original processing notes: Amplifying reference gene primers gave estimates of nucleated cell counts. Repertoires were generated with immunoSEQ multiplex PCR, while TCRdb's copy carries only in-frame clones and drops some. V and J calls and clone size are given by that table; D and trimming were obtained from the DNA. The sample shows 110,000 or so clones, roughly 80% of them seen only once.

The sample consisted of peripheral blood. The sequence was collected from a man in his fifties with acute or convalescent COVID-19. The J gene is TRBJ1-6, the V gene TRBV2, with D uncertain. The CDR3 region is CASSEAVEGGPLHF. The CDR3 coding sequence is TGTGCCAGCAGTGAAGCGGTTGAGGGTGGTCCCCTCCACTTT.